This T cell receptor beta chain was documented in a study of blood T cell repertoires in COVID-19. Data came from immunoSEQ multiplex PCR; TCRdb stores just in-frame clones and leaves some out. There are roughly 200,000 clones in the sample; 70% to 90% occur only once, and roughly a fifth lies in the top ten. CDR3 size: 18 residues. V dropped 2 bases and J dropped 2; count of bases not matched to a gene: 10. Per the germline V gene, CDR1 is KGHDR and CDR2 is SFDVKD. The sequencing sample was made of peripheral blood. This chain links TRBV24-1 with TRBJ1-4, with 7 bases fitting TRBD1. The receptor's source is a man between 60 and 75 years old with active or convalescent COVID-19. The CDR3 loop is CATSDSDREYRTNEKLFF. The CDR3, as DNA: TGTGCCACCAGTGATTCCGACAGGGAGTACAGGACTAATGAAAAACTGTTTTTT.